This T cell receptor beta chain was identified in a study of blood T cell repertoires in COVID-19. About the study: The United States, Italy and Spain provided the acute and convalescent COVID-19 samples. The analysed material was cDNA or gDNA that came from T cells, B-cell-depleted T cells, or PBMCs.

Unmatched junction bases numbered 1, after V lost 7 bases and J lost 0 bases. The CDR3 loop spans 13 amino acids. Looked up from germline, CDR1 is LNHDA and CDR2 is SQIVND (reference sequence). In the original workflow: Amplified reference gene primers provided the basis for estimating nucleated cell counts. Here immunoSEQ multiplex PCR was the method, and the copy in TCRdb shows in-frame clones only, minus some. That table furnishes V, J and clone size, whereas the DNA furnished D and trimming. The data hold some 390,000 clones, with about nine tenths observed a single time. The clonotype originates from a middle-aged woman with COVID-19, enrolled during active disease. The rearrangement uses TRBV19 and TRBJ1-1; 8 bases match TRBD1. The sequencing input was peripheral blood. In DNA form, the CDR3 reads TGTGCCAGTAAGGACAGGGTGAACACTGAAGCTTTCTTT. As protein: CASKDRVNTEAFF.